This T cell receptor beta chain was identified during a study of vaccination effects on CD4 cells after COVID-19. The wider study: All participants had two doses of either the BNT162b2 or mRNA-1273 vaccine.

Produced via immunoSEQ multiplex PCR; TCRdb's table is partial and in-frame only. In the table there are tens of thousands of clones, 65% to 75% of which are singletons. Culturing for 10 to 11 days preceded CD4+ T cell isolation. Note on this clone: The antigen is not known.

Germline trimming cut 5 bases from V and 4 bases from J; bases unmatched to any gene: 11. The CDR3 is 15 amino acids. Germline CDR1 and CDR2: MNHEY and SMNVEV (reference sequence). This clonotype was sampled from a human donor who had a prior SARS-CoV-2 infection. The genes are TRBV27 and TRBJ2-7; 7 bases agree with TRBD2. The source was CD4+ T cells from PBMCs cultured without peptide, collected before COVID-19 vaccination. CDR3: CASSPVAGVVYEQYF. The CDR3 DNA reads as TGTGCCAGCAGTCCCGTGGCGGGGGTAGTATACGAGCAGTACTTC.